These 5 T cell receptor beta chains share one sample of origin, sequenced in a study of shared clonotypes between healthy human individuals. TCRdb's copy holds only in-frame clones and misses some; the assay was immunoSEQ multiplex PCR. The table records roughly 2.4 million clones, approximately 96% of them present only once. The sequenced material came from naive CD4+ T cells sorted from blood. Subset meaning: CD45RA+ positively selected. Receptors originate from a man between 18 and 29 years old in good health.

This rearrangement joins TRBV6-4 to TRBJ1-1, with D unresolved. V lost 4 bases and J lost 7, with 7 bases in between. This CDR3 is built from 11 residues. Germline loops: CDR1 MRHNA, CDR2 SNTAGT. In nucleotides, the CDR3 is TGTGCCAGCAGTGGGGGAGGTGAAGCTTTCTTT. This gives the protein CASSGGGEAFF.

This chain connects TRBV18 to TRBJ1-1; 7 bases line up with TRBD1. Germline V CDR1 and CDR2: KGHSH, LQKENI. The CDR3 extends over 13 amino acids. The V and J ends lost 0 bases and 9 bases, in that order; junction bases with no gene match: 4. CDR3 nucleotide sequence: TGTGCCAGCTCACCACCCGGGACAGACAAAGCTTTCTTT. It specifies CASSPPGTDKAFF.

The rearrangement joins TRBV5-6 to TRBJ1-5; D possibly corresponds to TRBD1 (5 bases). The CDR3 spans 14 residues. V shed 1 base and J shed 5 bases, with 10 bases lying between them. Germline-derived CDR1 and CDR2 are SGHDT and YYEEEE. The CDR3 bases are TGTGCCAGCAGCTTGACGGGACTAGATCAGCCCCAGCATTTT. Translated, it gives CASSLTGLDQPQHF.

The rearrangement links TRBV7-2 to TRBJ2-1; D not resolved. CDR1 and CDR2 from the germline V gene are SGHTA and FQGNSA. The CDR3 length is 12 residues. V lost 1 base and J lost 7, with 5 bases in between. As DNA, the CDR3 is TGTGCCAGCAGCTTAGTAACGAATGAGCAGTTCTTC. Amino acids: CASSLVTNEQFF.

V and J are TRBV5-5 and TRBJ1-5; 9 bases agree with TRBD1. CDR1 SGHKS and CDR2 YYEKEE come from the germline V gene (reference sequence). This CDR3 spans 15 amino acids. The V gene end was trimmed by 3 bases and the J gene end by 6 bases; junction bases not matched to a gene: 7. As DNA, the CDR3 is TGTGCCAGCAGCTGGGACAGGGTGGAGGGTCAGCCCCAGCATTTT. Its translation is CASSWDRVEGQPQHF.